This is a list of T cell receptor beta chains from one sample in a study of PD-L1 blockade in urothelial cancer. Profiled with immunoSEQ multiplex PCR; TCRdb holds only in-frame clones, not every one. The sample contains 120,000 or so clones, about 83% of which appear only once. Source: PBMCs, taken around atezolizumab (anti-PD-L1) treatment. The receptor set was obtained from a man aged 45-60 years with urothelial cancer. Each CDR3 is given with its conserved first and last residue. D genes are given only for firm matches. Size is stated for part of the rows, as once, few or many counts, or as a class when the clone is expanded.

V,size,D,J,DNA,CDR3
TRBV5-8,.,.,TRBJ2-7,TGTGCCAGCAGCTTGGCCGAAACAGGCGTGGGTGAGAAGCAGTACTTC,CASSLAETGVGEKQYF
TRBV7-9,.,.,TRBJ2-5,TGTGCCAGCAGCTCCACTCCAGAGACCCAGTACTTC,CASSSTPETQYF
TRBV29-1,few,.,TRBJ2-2,TGCAGCGTTGAAGCACAGGGTCGTGCCGGGGAGCTGTTTTTT,CSVEAQGRAGELFF
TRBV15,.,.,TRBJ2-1,TGTGCCACCAGCCACTCTAGAGGCTCCTACAATGAGCAGTTCTTC,CATSHSRGSYNEQFF
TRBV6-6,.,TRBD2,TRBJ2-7,TGTGCCAGCACCCCAGGGCGGGGGGGTTCCTACGAGCAGTACTTC,CASTPGRGGSYEQYF
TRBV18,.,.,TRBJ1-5,TGTGCCAGCTCATCGGGGGGCAATCAGCCCCAGCATTTT,CASSSGGNQPQHF
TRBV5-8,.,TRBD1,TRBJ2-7,TGTGCCAGCAGCAAGGACAGGGATGGGGTCGAGCAGTACTTC,CASSKDRDGVEQYF
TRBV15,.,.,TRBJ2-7,TGTGCCACCAGCAGAGGGGGAGACTCCTACGAGCAGTACTTC,CATSRGGDSYEQYF
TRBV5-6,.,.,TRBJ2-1,TGTGCCAGCATGGTAGCCACCTACAATGAGCAGTTCTTC,CASMVATYNEQFF
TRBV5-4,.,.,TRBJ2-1,TGTGCCAGCAGTATCTACAATGAGCAGTTCTTC,CASSIYNEQFF
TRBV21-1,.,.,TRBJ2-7,TGTGCCAGATCACCGGCCTACAGGGGGCGACCCTACGAGCAGTACTTC,CARSPAYRGRPYEQYF
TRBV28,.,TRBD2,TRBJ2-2,TGTGCCAGCAGTTTTTTCGGTTTTTCCATACTAGCGGGAGACACCGGGGAGCTGTTTTTT,CASSFFGFSILAGDTGELFF
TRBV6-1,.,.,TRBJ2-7,TGTGCCAGCCTCCCGAGGATGGGGAGTTACGGGCAGTACTTC,CASLPRMGSYGQYF
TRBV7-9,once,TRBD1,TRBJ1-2,TGTGCCAGCAGTCCGACAGGGCATGGCTACACCTTC,CASSPTGHGYTF
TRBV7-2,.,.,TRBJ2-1,TGTGCCAGCAGCTCCCCCTCTAGCCGTGAGCAGTTCTTC,CASSSPSSREQFF
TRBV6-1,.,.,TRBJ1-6,TGTGCCAGCGGAGGTCGTAATAATTCACCCCTCCACTTT,CASGGRNNSPLHF
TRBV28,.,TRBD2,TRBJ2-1,TGTGCCAGCAGTTTCGGGGGGGCCCGACCCTACAATGAGCAGTTCTTC,CASSFGGARPYNEQFF
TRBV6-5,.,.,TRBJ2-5,TGTGCCAGCAGTTACGACTTACATCAGGGGAACCAGTACTTC,CASSYDLHQGNQYF
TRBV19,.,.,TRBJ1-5,TGTGCCAGCCAAGACTATAGCAATCAGCCCCAGCATTTT,CASQDYSNQPQHF
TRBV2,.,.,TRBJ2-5,TGTGCCAGCAGTGAATGGCTAGCTGGAGAGACCCAGTACTTC,CASSEWLAGETQYF
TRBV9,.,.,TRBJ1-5,TGTGCCAGCAGCGTGATGGACACCGATCAGCCCCAGCATTTT,CASSVMDTDQPQHF
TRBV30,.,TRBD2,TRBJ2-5,TGTGCCTGGACCCCGGGACTAGCGTTAGAGACCCAGTACTTC,CAWTPGLALETQYF